One sample yielded the 13 T cell receptor beta chains listed below, sequenced in a study of cytomegalovirus exposure and HLA in healthy donors. PCR employed 60 Vbeta and 13 Jbeta primers. The method was immunoSEQ multiplex PCR; TCRdb's version includes in-frame clones alone and lacks a portion of them. Of some 89,000 clones listed, 78% were seen once; the top ten hold approximately 4%. Specimen: PBMCs. These receptors came from a middle-aged woman in good health and CMV-seropositive.

The chain is built from TRBV30 and TRBJ1-1; D remains ambiguous. Per the germline V gene, CDR1 is GTSNPN and CDR2 is SVGIG (reference sequence). V shed 4 bases and J shed 1 base, with 10 bases lying between them. The length of the CDR3 is 13 residues. Here the CDR3 DNA reads TGTGCCTGGACCCCTTCTCGGAACACTGAAGCTTTCTTT. As protein: CAWTPSRNTEAFF.

In this sample, this clone turned up once. The chain employs TRBV11-3 and TRBJ2-2; 7 bases are shared with TRBD2. This CDR3 spans 15 amino acids. The trim removed 7 bases at V and 6 bases at J, leaving 11 bases unmatched. Germline lookup yields CDR1 SGHNT and CDR2 YENEEA. Here the CDR3 reads CASTSGGREAGELFF. CDR3 in DNA: TGTGCCAGCACCTCTGGCGGGAGAGAAGCCGGGGAGCTGTTTTTT.

This sequence joins TRBV5-6 and TRBJ2-1; the D is unclear. V was shortened by 0 bases and J by 0 bases, with 10 bases between the two germline ends. CDR3 length: 16 amino acids. In germline, CDR1 is SGHDT, CDR2 YYEEEE. This CDR3 is CASSLGYGVSYNEQFF. DNA of the CDR3: TGTGCCAGCAGCTTGGGATACGGAGTCTCCTACAATGAGCAGTTCTTC.

The V and J genes are TRBV7-8 and TRBJ2-5, with a possible D match to TRBD2 (6 bases). The length of the CDR3 is 16 residues. The germline gives CDR1 SGHVS, CDR2 FQNEAQ. The V end was cut by 2 bases, the J end by 4 bases, with 17 bases between. CDR3 in amino acids: CASSLLPEGFRETQYF. Written as DNA, the CDR3 is TGTGCCAGCAGCTTATTGCCGGAGGGTTTTCGAGAGACCCAGTACTTC. The full variable domain, in which reference TRBV7-8 and TRBJ2-5 provide the parts outside the CDR3, is GAGVSQSPRYKVAKRGQDVALRCDPISGHVSLFWYQQALGQGPEFLTYFQNEAQLDKSGLPSDRFFAERPEGSVSTLKIQRTQQEDSAVYLCASSLLPEGFRETQYFGPGTRLLVL.

V is TRBV2 and J is TRBJ1-1; possible D gene TRBD1, 6 bases. Germline CDR1 and CDR2: SNHLY and FYNNEI. The ends were cut back, 3 bases at V and 3 bases at J, with 11 bases in the middle. The CDR3 has 14 amino acids. CDR3 sequence: CASSDGAGDTEAFF. The CDR3 region has the DNA TGTGCCAGCAGTGATGGGGCAGGGGACACTGAAGCTTTCTTT.

The chain carries TRBV27 and TRBJ2-1; 13 bases are shared with TRBD2. After removal of 5 bases from V and 8 bases from J, the junction contained 9 bases not matched to a gene. The CDR3 extends over 16 amino acids. Per germline, CDR1 MNHEY and CDR2 SMNVEV (reference sequence). Written as DNA, the CDR3 is TGTGCCAGCAGTCCAGGGACTAGCGGGACGCGGGATGAGCAGTTCTTC. Its protein product is CASSPGTSGTRDEQFF.

This rearrangement joins TRBV7-6 to TRBJ2-1; 7 bases align to TRBD2. CDR3 length: 17 residues. The V segment lost 1 base and the J segment 3 bases; nucleotides outside the gene matches: 9. Germline V gene sequence: CDR1 SGHVS, CDR2 FNYEAQ. The CDR3 sequence is CASSLVVGGPSYNEQFF. CDR3 sequence (DNA): TGTGCCAGCAGCTTAGTTGTGGGAGGGCCTAGCTACAATGAGCAGTTCTTC.

This chain joins TRBV9 and TRBJ1-5, with D possibly being TRBD1 (5 bases). Trimming shortened V by 3 bases and J by 5 bases, and 9 bases separated the two germline ends. The CDR3 has 13 amino acids. CDR1 is SGDLS and CDR2 is YYNGEE in the germline V gene. The CDR3 nucleotides read TGTGCCAGCAGCGAAAGGGGTTATCAGCCCCAGCATTTT. Translated: CASSERGYQPQHF. The full variable domain, rest sourced from reference TRBV9 and TRBJ1-5, is DSGVTQTPKHLITATGQRVTLRCSPRSGDLSVYWYQQSLDQGLQFLIQYYNGEERAKGNILERFSAQQFPDLHSELNLSSLELGDSALYFCASSERGYQPQHFGDGTRLSIL.

The V call is TRBV5-4, the J call TRBJ2-7; 8 bases fit TRBD2. The CDR3 is 14 residues long. Germline assignment: CDR1 SGHNT and CDR2 YYREEE (reference sequence). V gave up 2 bases and J gave up 8 bases; unmatched junction bases: 9. The CDR3 here is CASSFETSETKQYF. The CDR3 DNA reads TGTGCCAGCAGCTTTGAGACTAGCGAGACCAAGCAGTACTTC. The full variable domain, in which reference TRBV5-4 and TRBJ2-7 provide the parts outside the CDR3, is ETGVTQSPTHLIKTRGQQVTLRCSSQSGHNTVSWYQQALGQGPQFIFQYYREEENGRGNFPPRFSGLQFPNYSSELNVNALELDDSALYLCASSFETSETKQYFGPGTRLTVT.

The chain uses TRBV5-4 and TRBJ2-1; D is unclear. The V and J ends lost 3 bases and 8 bases respectively, with 6 bases between them. This CDR3 contains 11 residues. Germline assignment: CDR1 SGHNT and CDR2 YYREEE (reference sequence). The CDR3 DNA sequence: TGTGCCAGCAGCTCGTCCGATGAGCAGTTCTTC. Amino acids: CASSSSDEQFF. Full variable domain (outside the CDR3, taken from reference TRBV5-4 and TRBJ2-1): ETGVTQSPTHLIKTRGQQVTLRCSSQSGHNTVSWYQQALGQGPQFIFQYYREEENGRGNFPPRFSGLQFPNYSSELNVNALELDDSALYLCASSSSDEQFFGPGTRLTVL.

This sequence joins TRBV30 and TRBJ2-5, with 12 bases that match TRBD2. CDR3 size: 14 residues. The J segment lost 3 bases and the V segment lost 5 bases, leaving 4 bases of the junction unmatched. Germline CDR1 reads GTSNPN; CDR2 reads SVGIG (reference sequence). The CDR3 loop reads CAWRTSGKEETQYF. The CDR3 nucleotides read TGTGCCTGGCGGACTAGCGGGAAGGAAGAGACCCAGTACTTC.

The J gene is TRBJ2-7, the V gene TRBV6-5; 9 nucleotides align to TRBD2. With V trimmed by 0 bases and J by 6 bases, 6 bases remained unmatched. Germline CDR1 reads MNHEY; CDR2 reads SVGAGI. CDR3 length equals 15 residues. The CDR3 DNA reads as TGTGCCAGCAGTTACTCGACTAGCGGAGCTACCGAGCAGTACTTC. It yields the protein CASSYSTSGATEQYF.

This sequence joins TRBV6-5 and TRBJ2-3; 9 bases match TRBD2. Germline V gene data show CDR1 as MNHEY and CDR2 as SVGAGI. CDR3 size: 15 residues. After removal of 5 bases from V and 4 bases from J, the junction contained 7 bases not matched to a gene. CDR3 bases: TGTGCCAGCAGTCGGTTAGCGGGAGCGGCAGATACGCAGTATTTT. This sequence encodes CASSRLAGAADTQYF.